This is a list of T cell receptor beta chains from one sample in a study of response to subunit inactivated influenza vaccine. TCRdb re-derived calls from the RT-PCR reads in MiXCR, one entry per CDR3 protein. The sample lists approximately 530,000 distinct CDR3 sequences; approximately 6.9% were seen once. The source material was PBMCs from blood, sampled about 23 months after vaccination. The receptors were sampled from a man aged 50 to 69 who received an inactivated influenza vaccine. Each CDR3 is given with its conserved first and last residue. Fields, in order: clone size, J gene, V gene, CDR3 length, CDR3 protein. Size is omitted from some rows. Given values are once, few, many or a class for expanded clones.

. | TRBJ2-1 | TRBV20-1 | 17 | CSARDPQTGLDYNEQFF
. | TRBJ2-3 | TRBV20-1 | 13 | CSARDGYSDTQYF
few | TRBJ2-5 | TRBV7-2 | 14 | CASSLVGAKETQYF
. | TRBJ2-2 | TRBV5-1 | 16 | CASSPPVGSGTGELFF
. | TRBJ1-1 | TRBV24-1 | 11 | CATRKNTEAFF
few | TRBJ2-7 | TRBV20-1 | 14 | CSATGTAYSYEQYF
few | TRBJ2-1 | TRBV12-3/TRBV12-4 | 14 | CASSFPREGYEQFF
many | TRBJ2-3 | TRBV20-1 | 11 | CSARLLDTQYF
few | TRBJ2-2 | TRBV6-2/TRBV6-3 | 14 | CASSYIDSTGELFF
few | TRBJ2-1 | TRBV6-2/TRBV6-3 | 15 | CASSYEGTAYNEQFF
. | TRBJ1-5 | TRBV28 | 15 | CASKEDGPSNQPQHF
few | TRBJ2-1 | TRBV14 | 14 | CASSGRNSYNEQFF
few | TRBJ1-2 | TRBV7-2 | 16 | CASSPQQGLNNYGYTF
. | TRBJ2-1 | TRBV7-9 | 17 | CASSFIPGQGARNEQFF
many | TRBJ1-1 | TRBV20-1 | 13 | CSARGRVGTEAFF
few | TRBJ2-7 | TRBV6-5 | 19 | CASSSRDSRTGGRSYEQYF
many | TRBJ2-2 | TRBV10-3 | 14 | CAISVDLNTGELFF
few | TRBJ2-6 | TRBV19 | 15 | CASTRAGFRANVLTF
few | TRBJ1-6 | TRBV12-3/TRBV12-4 | 14 | CASAGSSYNSPLHF
few | TRBJ1-2 | TRBV2 | 15 | CASSVGGEGYYGYTF
. | TRBJ2-3 | TRBV11-3 | 17 | CASSSHGLAGGIDTQYF
few | TRBJ1-1 | TRBV12-3/TRBV12-4 | 16 | CASSPRSRGRNTEAFF
few | TRBJ2-5 | TRBV28 | 15 | CASNRGGAGDETQYF
many | TRBJ2-3 | TRBV5-1 | 15 | CASSLANTRTDTQYF
many | TRBJ2-1 | TRBV29-1 | 15 | CSVEKTGVWYNEQFF
. | TRBJ1-1 | TRBV19 | 13 | CASSIGRVTEAFF
. | TRBJ2-3 | TRBV10-3 | 16 | CAISESIGAMGDTQYF
many | TRBJ1-3 | TRBV4-3 | 18 | CASSPADRRGTSGNTIYF
many | TRBJ1-2 | TRBV3-1 | 13 | CASSQGGVYGYTF
many | TRBJ2-1 | TRBV12-3/TRBV12-4 | 12 | CASTRQGNEQFF
many | TRBJ1-3 | TRBV5-1 | 12 | CASQGDGNTIYF
few | TRBJ2-7 | TRBV5-1 | 15 | CASSLRRLSSYEQYF
few | TRBJ2-1 | TRBV24-1 | 12 | CATSERTDEQFF
few | TRBJ1-1 | TRBV6-5 | 16 | CASSTRGRGGDTEAFF
many | TRBJ2-2 | TRBV29-1 | 15 | CSVGRTGGISGELFF
few | TRBJ2-7 | TRBV5-1 | 13 | CASSLTGIGEQYF
. | TRBJ2-3 | TRBV7-2 | 14 | CASSFRGITDTQYF
few | TRBJ2-2 | TRBV4-3 | 15 | CASSQETGHTGELFF
many | TRBJ2-3 | TRBV12-3/TRBV12-4 | 18 | CASSSRLAGGPSTDTQYF
few | TRBJ2-3 | TRBV5-5 | 14 | CASARIGGGDTQYF
. | TRBJ1-6 | TRBV12-3/TRBV12-4 | 14 | CASSRTGVHPPLHF
many | TRBJ2-3 | TRBV29-1 | 12 | CSVGWNTDTQYF
. | TRBJ2-3 | TRBV7-6 | 14 | CASSLSTSADTQYF
. | TRBJ1-2 | TRBV24-1 | 16 | CATSGGLGQGRYGYTF
many | TRBJ2-5 | TRBV5-1 | 14 | CASSWGGYQETQYF
. | TRBJ2-5 | TRBV2 | 15 | CASSVRRDRQETQYF
. | TRBJ2-1 | TRBV20-1 | 15 | CSARPPRTSPNEQFF
many | TRBJ2-1 | TRBV6-2/TRBV6-3 | 14 | CASSYGTGGDEQFF
few | TRBJ2-5 | TRBV7-8 | 16 | CASSFGTSGLQETQYF
. | TRBJ1-6 | TRBV19 | 14 | CASSHTGWNSPLHF
few | TRBJ2-7 | TRBV25-1 | 15 | CASSPRTSRSYEQYF
few | TRBJ2-2 | TRBV7-2 | 15 | CASSSLLAATGELFF